One sample yielded the 9 T cell receptor beta chains listed below, sequenced in a study of blood T cell repertoires in COVID-19. TCRdb's copy holds only in-frame clones and misses some; the assay was immunoSEQ multiplex PCR. The sample carries 400,000 to 450,000 clones, about 91% recorded once. Sequenced input: peripheral blood. Every receptor here comes from a woman aged 50 to 65 with COVID-19, enrolled during active disease.

The chain is built from TRBV6-1 and TRBJ2-1; TRBD2 matches at 13 bases. In germline, CDR1 is MNHNS, CDR2 SASEGT. The CDR3 length is 16 residues. The V segment lost 2 bases and the J segment 9 bases; nucleotides outside the gene matches: 7. The CDR3 region has the DNA TGTGCCAGCAGTGAATCCTTACTAGCGGGGGGGCCTGAGCAGTTCTTC. Its protein product is CASSESLLAGGPEQFF.

This sequence joins TRBV27 and TRBJ1-1, with D tentatively TRBD1 (5 bases). The CDR3 contains 15 residues. Germline values: CDR1 MNHEY, CDR2 SMNVEV (reference sequence). The germline V and J ends were trimmed by 6 bases and 6 bases, with 20 bases remaining between them. The CDR3 DNA sequence: TGTGCCAGCAGCCCACGGCCAGGGCCGGGCCCTGAAGCTTTCTTT. Amino acid sequence: CASSPRPGPGPEAFF.

This chain uses TRBV28 with TRBJ1-5; TRBD1 might be the D (5 bases). Between the trimmed V and J ends, which lost 8 bases and 4 bases, there was a span of 18 bases. The CDR3 covers 15 residues. CDR1 MDHEN and CDR2 SYDVKM come from the germline V gene. The CDR3 DNA sequence: TGTGCCAGCCGCTCACCGGACGGGGGTAATCAGCCCCAGCATTTT. Encoded protein: CASRSPDGGNQPQHF.

The chain employs TRBV2 and TRBJ1-1; 7 positions agree with TRBD1. The germline CDR1 and CDR2 sequences are SNHLY and FYNNEI. V shed 6 bases, J shed 6 bases, and the junction held 7 bases outside the gene matches. CDR3 length equals 13 residues. The CDR3 nucleotides are TGTGCCAGCAGCTTCAGGGGGGAGGCTGAAGCTTTCTTT. It yields the protein CASSFRGEAEAFF. Together with reference TRBV2 and TRBJ1-1, the CDR3 gives the full variable domain: EPEVTQTPSHQVTQMGQEVILRCVPISNHLYFYWYRQILGQKVEFLVSFYNNEISEKSEIFDDQFSVERPDGSNFTLKIRSTKLEDSAMYFCASSFRGEAEAFFGQGTRLTVV.

This clone was recorded only once. This rearrangement joins TRBV7-3 to TRBJ1-2, with TRBD1 matching 9 bases. J gave up 8 bases and V 4 bases, and 5 bases lay outside the gene matches. From germline, CDR1 is SGHTA and CDR2 FQGTGA. The CDR3 is 13 amino acids. The CDR3 DNA reads TGTGCCAGCAGCTCGGACAGGGGAAAAGGCTACACCTTC. The encoded protein is CASSSDRGKGYTF.

The V gene is TRBV7-6, the J gene TRBJ2-7, with D tentatively TRBD1 (6 bases). This CDR3 contains 15 residues. Looked up from germline, CDR1 is SGHVS and CDR2 is FNYEAQ. Trimming left V 3 bases short and J 3 bases short, with 15 bases between. CDR3 in amino acids: CASSFDRYLNYEQYF. CDR3 bases: TGTGCCAGCAGCTTCGACAGGTACCTTAACTACGAGCAGTACTTC.

The V call is TRBV7-6, the J call TRBJ2-5; 9 bases align to TRBD1. This CDR3 contains 18 residues. Germline V CDR1 and CDR2: SGHVS, FNYEAQ. J was trimmed by 6 bases and V by 2 bases; bases with no gene match: 16. For the CDR3, the DNA is TGTGCCAGCAGCTTATCCACACTCCGAGACAGGGGGTGGAAGACCCAGTACTTC. It encodes CASSLSTLRDRGWKTQYF.

J is TRBJ2-3 and V is TRBV10-3, with 8 nucleotides matching TRBD2. Germline V gene data show CDR1 as ENHRY and CDR2 as SYGVKD. The V segment lost 8 bases and the J segment 3 bases; nucleotides outside the gene matches: 13. The CDR3 is 16 amino acids. CDR3 amino acids: CAIRPGGWGSTDTQYF. The CDR3 DNA follows: TGTGCCATCCGCCCGGGGGGGTGGGGTTCGACAGATACGCAGTATTTT.

The rearrangement links TRBV7-9 to TRBJ2-5; the D is unclear. The germline V and J ends were trimmed by 5 bases and 5 bases, with 15 bases remaining between them. There are 14 residues in the CDR3. The germline V gene encodes CDR1 SEHNR and CDR2 FQNEAQ (reference sequence). CDR3 sequence reads: CASSPPLPGETQYF. CDR3 sequence (DNA): TGTGCCAGCAGCCCGCCACTCCCCGGGGAGACCCAGTACTTC.